This T cell receptor (beta chain) was identified during a study of graft-versus-host responses after intestinal transplantation. The wider study: After anti-thymocyte globulin induction, recipients took tacrolimus and steroids for around three years.

Only in-frame clones appear in the TCRdb table, and some are missing; sequencing was by immunoSEQ multiplex PCR. Among 75,000 to 100,000 clones listed, 90% to 95% were seen once. With regard to this clone: The target antigen is unknown.

Study-level points and caveats: Some GvH clones were seen earlier in gut or blood, suggesting intestinal origin.

The CDR3 runs to 15 residues. Trimming shortened V by 0 bases and J by 2 bases, and 10 bases separated the two germline ends. CDR1 and CDR2 from the germline V gene are LGHNA and YSLEER. The sample in question was unstimulated CD4+ T cells sorted from spleen or lymph node cells, obtained before intestinal transplant. This sequence joins TRBV4-3 and TRBJ2-5; the D gene is possibly TRBD1 (5 bases). This receptor was obtained from a human donor who received an intestinal transplant. The CDR3 nucleotides read TGCGCCAGCAGCCAAGATGCGGCAGGGCAAGAGACCCAGTACTTC. This translates into CASSQDAAGQETQYF.